The subject of this entry is one T cell receptor beta chain. Its specificity is unknown. Researchers ran the PCR with 60 Vbeta and 13 Jbeta primers. The data were produced by immunoSEQ multiplex PCR, yet TCRdb's version contains in-frame clones alone and is incomplete. The sample has about 140,000 clones, approximately 80% seen once. The sample is drawn from a study of cytomegalovirus exposure and HLA in healthy donors. The overall study: Among the roughly 400 genotyped donors, over 70% were placed in the Caucasian-associated ancestry cluster.

Broader study findings: Differences between HLA loci emerged in a later analysis of TCR association rates, with DRB1 most and HLA-C fewest.

Germline V gene data show CDR1 as MNHEY and CDR2 as SMNVEV (reference sequence). J lost 8 bases, V lost 9 bases, and 8 bases had no gene match. CDR3 length: 14 residues. The sample was PBMCs. The sequence was collected from a man aged 18 to 30 in good health and CMV-seronegative. The chain combines TRBV27 with TRBJ2-1; 12 nucleotides agree with TRBD2. Written as DNA, the CDR3 is TGTGCCAGTGAACTAGCGGGAGGTTCGCATGAGCAGTTCTTC. Residues: CASELAGGSHEQFF.